The rows below give T cell receptor beta chains drawn from one sample of a study of cytomegalovirus exposure and HLA in healthy donors. Generated by immunoSEQ multiplex PCR, the TCRdb table keeps only in-frame clones and is missing some. Of roughly 150,000 clones listed, over 60% are singletons. The specimen sequenced was PBMCs. Receptor source: a young woman in good health and CMV-seropositive. Each CDR3 is given with its conserved first and last residue. A D gene is named only where the DNA matches it firmly. Expanded clones are given a class, and other clones once, few, many or no size at all.

TRBJ1-4	NA	NA	TRBV6-1	TGTGCCAGCAACCGGGGTGGGGGGGGTGAAAAACTGTTTTTT	CASNRGGGGEKLFF
TRBJ1-1	NA	NA	TRBV9	TGTGCCAGCAGCTCACCAGACAGCCTAAGTAATGGGAACACTGAAGCTTTCTTT	CASSSPDSLSNGNTEAFF
TRBJ2-7	NA	TRBD2	TRBV7-6	TGTGCCAGCAGCTTAGGCGTGGCCGGGACTAGCGGAGCCTACGAGCAGTACTTC	CASSLGVAGTSGAYEQYF
TRBJ2-1	few	NA	TRBV11-3	TGTGCCAGCAGCTTACATTACAATGAGCAGTTCTTC	CASSLHYNEQFF
TRBJ2-3	NA	TRBD2	TRBV10-1	TGCGCCAGCAGCACCGGGGGGGCCGGCACAGATACGCAGTATTTT	CASSTGGAGTDTQYF
TRBJ2-7	NA	NA	TRBV5-6	TGTGCCAGCAGCTCCTTCTACGAGCAGTACTTC	CASSSFYEQYF
TRBJ1-1	few	NA	TRBV5-1	TGCGCCAGCAGCTTGGGAAGCTCAGGGAACACTGAAGCTTTCTTT	CASSLGSSGNTEAFF
TRBJ2-1	few	TRBD2	TRBV19	TGTGCCAGTAGCGTAGGCGGGAGTTACTACAATGAGCAGTTCTTC	CASSVGGSYYNEQFF
TRBJ1-1	NA	NA	TRBV7-8	TGTGCCAGCAGCTTCGACAGCGACACTGAAGCTTTCTTT	CASSFDSDTEAFF
TRBJ2-5	NA	NA	TRBV30	TGTGCCTGGGCACTAGGGGAGACCCAGTACTTC	CAWALGETQYF
TRBJ2-3	NA	NA	TRBV6-5	TGTGCCAGCAGACGGGTGGGAGGCACAGATACGCAGTATTTT	CASRRVGGTDTQYF
TRBJ2-3	NA	NA	TRBV5-1	TGCGCCAGCAGCTTTGTTTCTACAGGCACAGATACGCAGTATTTT	CASSFVSTGTDTQYF
TRBJ2-3	NA	TRBD2	TRBV5-4	TGTGCCAGCAGACTAGCGGGAACAGATACGCAGTATTTT	CASRLAGTDTQYF
TRBJ2-7	NA	NA	TRBV10-1	TGCGCCAGCAGTAGCCGGGATCCTATCTACGAGCAGTACTTC	CASSSRDPIYEQYF
TRBJ1-2	once	TRBD1	TRBV29-1	TGCAGCGTCCCACAGGGGGCAGAAGGCTACACCTTC	CSVPQGAEGYTF
TRBJ2-1	few	NA	TRBV2	TGTGCCAGCAGGGGCCAGGGGAATGAGCAGTTCTTC	CASRGQGNEQFF
TRBJ1-5	once	TRBD1	TRBV10-3	TGTGCCATCAGTGACGGACGGGACAGAAAACAGCCCCAGCATTTT	CAISDGRDRKQPQHF
TRBJ1-2	NA	NA	TRBV6-6	TGTGCCTTAGGGGATACTAATGGCTACACCTTC	CALGDTNGYTF
TRBJ2-3	NA	TRBD2	TRBV6-5	TGTGCCAGCAGTTTTATAGCGGGGGGCGGAACAGATACGCAGTATTTT	CASSFIAGGGTDTQYF
TRBJ1-2	few	NA	TRBV28	TGTGCCAGCAGTTTGGGCCTCTCCTATGGCTACACCTTC	CASSLGLSYGYTF
TRBJ2-2	once	TRBD2	TRBV7-9	TGTGCCAGCAGTGACGGGGGGGTCGGGGAGCTGTTTTTT	CASSDGGVGELFF
TRBJ2-7	once	TRBD1	TRBV5-4	TGTGCCAGCAGCCCGGGACAGGCTAGCTCCTACGAGCAGTACTTC	CASSPGQASSYEQYF
TRBJ1-5	NA	NA	TRBV6-1	TGTGCCAGCAGTGAAATCAGGGAACAGCCCCAGCATTTT	CASSEIREQPQHF
TRBJ1-5	NA	TRBD1	TRBV4-1	TGCGCCAGCAGCCAAGATCTCGGGACAGGGAAAGGATTGGCCCAGCATTTT	CASSQDLGTGKGLAQHF
TRBJ1-6	NA	TRBD1	TRBV9	TGTGCCAGCAGCACCCAGACAGGGGTGGGTAATTCACCCCTCCACTTT	CASSTQTGVGNSPLHF
TRBJ1-1	NA	NA	TRBV7-9	TGTGCCAGCAGCCGGATGGGGGCGAACACTGAAGCTTTCTTT	CASSRMGANTEAFF
TRBJ1-1	NA	TRBD1	TRBV7-8	TGTGCTAGCAGCTTATGGGACAGGAAAGCTTTCTTT	CASSLWDRKAFF